This T cell receptor beta chain was profiled in a study of regulatory dendritic cells for organ transplantation. Worth noting for this clone: Its target is unknown.

Using immunoSEQ multiplex PCR, the repertoire was profiled, and TCRdb retains in-frame clones only, with some absent. The sample lists 10,000 to 15,000 clones, roughly nine tenths occurring once. CFSE-labeled sorted T cells met regulatory or mature dendritic cells for 4 to 6 days. This CDR3 has 15 residues. The V segment lost 1 base and the J segment 3 bases; nucleotides outside the gene matches: 5. CDR1 is MGHRA and CDR2 is YSYEKL in the germline V gene. J is TRBJ2-7 and V is TRBV4-1, with 8 bases lining up with TRBD2. The sequence was collected from a human donor in good health. The sequenced material came from naive CD8+ T cells from blood cultured with regulatory dendritic cells. Stated subset: CD45RA+ naive T cells. The DNA for the CDR3 is TGCGCCAGCAGCCAAGCTGGGCTAGCGGGCTACGAGCAGTACTTC. Translated: CASSQAGLAGYEQYF.